Listed below are T cell receptor beta chains from one sample, sequenced in a study of tumor-infiltrating lymphocytes in primary liver carcinoma. TCRdb itself ran the multiplex PCR reads through MiXCR, one entry per CDR3 protein. Of some 130,000 distinct CDR3 sequences in the sample, around 65% were seen once. What was sequenced was tumor-adjacent normal liver tissue. These receptors were obtained from a woman aged 60-70 years with primary liver carcinoma and hepatitis B virus infection. Both conserved end residues are part of each CDR3.

CDR3 protein: CASSPTHNCGYTF
V gene: TRBV11-2

CDR3 protein: CASSLDPGANSPLHF
V gene: TRBV11-2

CDR3 protein: CASRPRTGGVGEAFF
V gene: TRBV11-3

CDR3 protein: CASRWEWDYTGELFF
V gene: TRBV11-1

CDR3 protein: CSIQGPNQPQHF
V gene: TRBV29-1

CDR3 protein: CASSRTSASTDTQYF
V gene: TRBV28

CDR3 protein: CASSLGGPYGYTF
V gene: TRBV28

CDR3 protein: CASSRTGLGNQSQHF
V gene: TRBV6-5

CDR3 protein: CASRVGGGFGNQPQHF
V gene: TRBV6-1

CDR3 protein: CASSSGREFYNEQFF
V gene: TRBV11-2

CDR3 protein: CASSGGRYEQYF
V gene: TRBV2

CDR3 protein: CASRTGHTSTDTQYF
V gene: TRBV5-1

CDR3 protein: CASSEVRGGGNEQFF
V gene: TRBV6-1

CDR3 protein: CTSVIGGGGSYEQYF
V gene: TRBV7-9

CDR3 protein: CANSQVTGTDYSVANVLTF
V gene: TRBV4-1

CDR3 protein: CASSSISNTIYF
V gene: TRBV7-9

CDR3 protein: CTSSQVPTSGCNEQFF
V gene: TRBV4-2

CDR3 protein: CASNYWTETGSYEQYF
V gene: TRBV6-5

CDR3 protein: CASSFHRGNTGELFF
V gene: TRBV12-3/TRBV12-4

CDR3 protein: CASSPNDYGYIF
V gene: TRBV18

CDR3 protein: CASSPRTGETQYF
V gene: TRBV28

CDR3 protein: CASSRTGGGTPNQPQHF
V gene: TRBV5-5

CDR3 protein: CACSPISGNGSYEQYF
V gene: TRBV11-2

CDR3 protein: CASSYGTSGSGNGQFF
V gene: TRBV12-3/TRBV12-4

CDR3 protein: CASNKALGQNEKLFF
V gene: TRBV2

CDR3 protein: CARGLLGGNSYNEQFF
V gene: TRBV5-1

CDR3 protein: CASSTESGRIYEQYF
V gene: TRBV6-1

CDR3 protein: CASSLASPKNIQYF
V gene: TRBV11-2

CDR3 protein: CVSSFGGPVGELFF
V gene: TRBV5-5

CDR3 protein: CASRNRDSQTYYNSPLHF
V gene: TRBV28

CDR3 protein: CASSLFGAAQSNTQYF
V gene: TRBV5-4

CDR3 protein: CASSSTGPIWHF
V gene: TRBV28

CDR3 protein: CASSVQAQGAYTF
V gene: TRBV7-8

CDR3 protein: CASSPGTGVGAFF
V gene: TRBV9

CDR3 protein: CASSRDSNAEELFF
V gene: TRBV4-1

CDR3 protein: CASMHRGLALDTEAFF
V gene: TRBV7-9

CDR3 protein: CASRQDWNTGELFF
V gene: TRBV28

CDR3 protein: CASSLASGRAPGELFF
V gene: TRBV12-3/TRBV12-4

CDR3 protein: CASMSRRGAQTTEAFF
V gene: TRBV6-5

CDR3 protein: CANSLKTSGKRYF
V gene: TRBV11-2

CDR3 protein: CASSGRENTEAFF
V gene: TRBV12-3/TRBV12-4

CDR3 protein: CNNSLEPSGSGEQYF
V gene: TRBV11-2

CDR3 protein: CAISDPGLSTEAFF
V gene: TRBV10-3

CDR3 protein: CSVEDREIVYF
V gene: TRBV29-1

CDR3 protein: CTSSPQSREQYF
V gene: TRBV6-5

CDR3 protein: CASSLFGESSTDTQYF
V gene: TRBV28

CDR3 protein: CANSQRQGTPLGSPLHF
V gene: TRBV28

CDR3 protein: CASTLLMGVIYEQYF
V gene: TRBV11-2

CDR3 protein: CASSKKQGSNEKLFF
V gene: TRBV21-1

CDR3 protein: CVSSLLGQGASLDF
V gene: TRBV12-3/TRBV12-4

CDR3 protein: CASSEQIGVGQPQHF
V gene: TRBV5-5

CDR3 protein: CASREREHTEAFF
V gene: TRBV11-2

CDR3 protein: CASSEKDEAPNEQLF
V gene: TRBV6-1

CDR3 protein: CASSSNRNSYEQYF
V gene: TRBV11-2

CDR3 protein: CATPGQSGQQHF
V gene: TRBV24-1

CDR3 protein: CASSLQGAQETQYF
V gene: TRBV18

CDR3 protein: CASSHKSQGPAFF
V gene: TRBV5-4